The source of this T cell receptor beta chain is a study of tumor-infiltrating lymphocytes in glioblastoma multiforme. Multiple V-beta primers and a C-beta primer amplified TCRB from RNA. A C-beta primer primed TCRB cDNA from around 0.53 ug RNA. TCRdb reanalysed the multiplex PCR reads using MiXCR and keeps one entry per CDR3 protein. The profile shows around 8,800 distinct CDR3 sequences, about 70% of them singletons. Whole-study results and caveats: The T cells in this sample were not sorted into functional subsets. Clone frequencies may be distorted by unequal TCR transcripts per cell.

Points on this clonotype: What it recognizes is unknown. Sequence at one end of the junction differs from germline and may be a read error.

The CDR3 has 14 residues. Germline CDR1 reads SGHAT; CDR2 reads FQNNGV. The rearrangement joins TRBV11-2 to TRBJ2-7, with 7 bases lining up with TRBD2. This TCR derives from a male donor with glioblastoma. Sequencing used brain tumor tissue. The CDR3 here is CASSSIMSGGEHYF. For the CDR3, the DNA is TGTGCCAGCAGCTCCATCATGTCGGGAGGCGAGCATTACTTC.